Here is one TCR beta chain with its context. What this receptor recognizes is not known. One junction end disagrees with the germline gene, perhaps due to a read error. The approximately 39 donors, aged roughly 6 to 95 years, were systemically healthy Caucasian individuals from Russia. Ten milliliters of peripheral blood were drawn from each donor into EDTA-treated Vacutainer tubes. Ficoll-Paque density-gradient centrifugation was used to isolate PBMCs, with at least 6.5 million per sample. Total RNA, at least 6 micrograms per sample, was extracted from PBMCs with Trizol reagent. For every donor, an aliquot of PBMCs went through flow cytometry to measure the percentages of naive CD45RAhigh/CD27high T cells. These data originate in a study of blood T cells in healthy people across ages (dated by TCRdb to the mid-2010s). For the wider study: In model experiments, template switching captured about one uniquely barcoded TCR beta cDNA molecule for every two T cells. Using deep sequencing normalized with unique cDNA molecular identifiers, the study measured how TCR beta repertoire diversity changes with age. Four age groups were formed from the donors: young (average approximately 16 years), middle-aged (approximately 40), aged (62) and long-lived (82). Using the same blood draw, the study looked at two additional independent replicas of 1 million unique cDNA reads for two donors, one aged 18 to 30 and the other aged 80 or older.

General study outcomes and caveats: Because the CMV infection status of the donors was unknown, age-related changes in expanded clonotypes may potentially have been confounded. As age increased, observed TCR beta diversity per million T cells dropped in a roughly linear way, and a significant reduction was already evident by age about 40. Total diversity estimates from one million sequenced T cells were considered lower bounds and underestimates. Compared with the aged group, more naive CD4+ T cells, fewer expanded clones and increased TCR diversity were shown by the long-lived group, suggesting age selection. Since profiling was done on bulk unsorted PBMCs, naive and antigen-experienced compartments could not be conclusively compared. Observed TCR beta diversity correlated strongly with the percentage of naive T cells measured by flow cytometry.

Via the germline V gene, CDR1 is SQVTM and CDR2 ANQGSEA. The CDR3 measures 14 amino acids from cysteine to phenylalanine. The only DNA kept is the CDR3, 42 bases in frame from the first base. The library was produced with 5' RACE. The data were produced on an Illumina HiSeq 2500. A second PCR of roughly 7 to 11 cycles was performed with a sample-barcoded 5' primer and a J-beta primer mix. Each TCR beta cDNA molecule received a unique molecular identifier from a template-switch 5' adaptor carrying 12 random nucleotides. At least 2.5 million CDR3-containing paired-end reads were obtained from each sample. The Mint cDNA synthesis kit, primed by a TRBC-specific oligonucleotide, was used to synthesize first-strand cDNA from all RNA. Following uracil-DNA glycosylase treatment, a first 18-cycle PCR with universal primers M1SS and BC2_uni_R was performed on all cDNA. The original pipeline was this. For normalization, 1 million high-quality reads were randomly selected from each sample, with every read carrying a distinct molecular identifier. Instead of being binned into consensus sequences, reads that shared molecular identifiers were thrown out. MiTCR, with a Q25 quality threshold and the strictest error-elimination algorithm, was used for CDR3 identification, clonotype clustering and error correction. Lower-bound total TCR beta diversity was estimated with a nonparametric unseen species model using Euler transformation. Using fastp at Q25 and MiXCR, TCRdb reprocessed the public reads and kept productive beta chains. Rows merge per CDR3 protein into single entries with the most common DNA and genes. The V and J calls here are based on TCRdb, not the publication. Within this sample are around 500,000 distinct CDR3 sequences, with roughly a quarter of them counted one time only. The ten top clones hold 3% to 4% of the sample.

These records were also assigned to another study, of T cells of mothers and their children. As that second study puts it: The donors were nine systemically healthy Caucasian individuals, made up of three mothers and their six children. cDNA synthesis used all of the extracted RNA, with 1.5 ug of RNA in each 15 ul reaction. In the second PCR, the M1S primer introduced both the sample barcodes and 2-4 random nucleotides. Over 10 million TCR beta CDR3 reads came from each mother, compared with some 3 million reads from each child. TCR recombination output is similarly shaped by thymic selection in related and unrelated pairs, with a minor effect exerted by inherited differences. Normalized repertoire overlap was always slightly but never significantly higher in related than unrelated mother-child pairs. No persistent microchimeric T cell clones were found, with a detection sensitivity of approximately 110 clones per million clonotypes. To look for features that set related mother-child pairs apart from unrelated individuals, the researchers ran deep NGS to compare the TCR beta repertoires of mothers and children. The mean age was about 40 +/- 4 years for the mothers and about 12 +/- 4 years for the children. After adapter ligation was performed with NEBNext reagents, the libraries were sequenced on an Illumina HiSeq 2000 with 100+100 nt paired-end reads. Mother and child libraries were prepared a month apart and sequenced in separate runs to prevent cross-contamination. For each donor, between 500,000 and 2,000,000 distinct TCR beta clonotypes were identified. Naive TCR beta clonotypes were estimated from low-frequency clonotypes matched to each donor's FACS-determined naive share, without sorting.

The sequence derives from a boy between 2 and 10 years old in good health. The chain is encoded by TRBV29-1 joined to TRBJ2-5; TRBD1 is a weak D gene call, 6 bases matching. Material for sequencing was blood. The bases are TGCGGCGTTGCGCTACAGGGTCGACAAGAGACCCAGTACTTC. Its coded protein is CGVALQGRQETQYF.